This T cell receptor beta chain was retrieved from a study of cytomegalovirus exposure and HLA in healthy donors. Points from the study as a whole: A further, later analysis showed that HLA-associated TCR beta chains (compared with equally common others) were more clonally expanded.

This clone was seen just once. Its target is unknown. The PCR contained 60 Vbeta and 13 Jbeta primers. TCRdb's copy holds only in-frame clones and misses some; the assay was immunoSEQ multiplex PCR. The sample yields approximately 140,000 clones, about 60% seen once. CDR1 is LNHDA, CDR2 SQIVND, per germline (reference sequence). CDR3 length: 16 amino acids. The V gene end was trimmed by 1 base and the J gene end by 1 base; junction bases not matched to a gene: 2. The J gene is TRBJ2-2, the V gene TRBV19, with 8 bases fitting TRBD2. This receptor was taken from a woman aged 55 to 70 in good health and CMV-seropositive. Input material: PBMCs. This chain's CDR3 is CASSIVAGGNTGELFF. CDR3 bases: TGTGCCAGTAGTATAGTTGCGGGAGGGAACACCGGGGAGCTGTTTTTT.